This TCR beta chain was sequenced for a study of cytomegalovirus exposure and HLA in healthy donors. Worth noting for this clone: Its antigen is undetermined.

V was pared by 0 bases and J by 2 bases, with 8 bases between. Germline assignment: CDR1 SGDLS and CDR2 YYNGEE. This CDR3 comprises 14 residues. The primer mix had 60 Vbeta and 13 Jbeta primers. Clones were sequenced by immunoSEQ multiplex PCR, and TCRdb holds only the in-frame ones, with some missing. This table has about 130,000 clones, 70% to 80% appearing once. Study observations and caveats: Sequencing had likely introduced a cluster of highly shared sequence variants as an artifact. Presence/absence results assume similar sequencing depth per donor, which may not hold. TCR beta V- and J-gene trimming was later associated with a missense DCLRE1C variant.

The specimen was PBMCs. The chain couples TRBV9 to TRBJ2-5, with no clear D. This sequence originates from a woman in her sixties or seventies in good health and CMV-seropositive. CDR3 nucleotide sequence: TGTGCCAGCAGCGTAGCGAGATCTCAAGAGACCCAGTACTTC. Translated, it gives CASSVARSQETQYF.